This T cell receptor beta chain emerged from a study of T-cell reconstitution after alpha-beta-depleted transplantation in children. CDR3 length: 13 residues. Looked up from germline, CDR1 is SGDLS and CDR2 is YYNGEE. Trimming removed 0 bases at V and 3 bases at J, with 5 bases between. The TCRbeta library was prepared with unique molecular identifiers. One entry per CDR3 protein, called by TCRdb with MiXCR from the PCR reads. The repertoire consists of 110,000 or so distinct CDR3 sequences, with 6.4% occurring once and the leading ten covering roughly 20%. This clonotype was sampled from a male patient aged 2 to 9 who had a stem cell transplant for acute lymphoblastic leukemia, so the T cells may come from the graft donor. The V and J genes are TRBV9 and TRBJ2-3; D gene uncertain. Source: PBMCs, mostly from graft donor cells, taken 360 days after TCRalphabeta/CD19-depleted stem cell transplant. CDR3 in DNA: TGTGCCAGCAGCGTAGTTGAAACAGATACGCAGTATTTT. Amino acids: CASSVVETDTQYF.